These 11 T cell receptor beta chains came from one sample sequenced in a study of T cell changes during pregnancy in multiple sclerosis (dated by TCRdb to between 2018 and 2021). Library method: the immunoSEQ multiplex PCR assay. TCRdb re-hosts the immuneACCESS table, in-frame sequences only. Its copies lack some clones; in the studies checked, an unresolved V gene accounts for under half of them, and the cause for the rest is not known. A total of 50,000 to 60,000 clones appear in this sample, around nine tenths of them only once. The ten largest clones capture 0.25% to 0.3% of the sample. This specimen was CD4+ T cells from peripheral blood mononuclear cells, taken in the second trimester of pregnancy. These TCRs come from a female donor with multiple sclerosis, enrolled in a pregnancy study.

The rearrangement uses TRBV6-5 and TRBJ1-2; TRBD1 is a possible D gene (6 bases). The length of the CDR3 is 14 residues. V was pared by 6 bases and J by 3 bases, with 14 bases between. In germline, CDR1 is MNHEY, CDR2 SVGAGI. This CDR3 reads CASRNRQVHYGYTF. The CDR3 DNA is TGTGCCAGCAGGAACCGACAGGTGCACTATGGCTACACCTTC.

The rearrangement uses TRBV4-1 and TRBJ2-3, with 7 bases fitting TRBD2. Germline CDR1 MGHRA, CDR2 YSYEKL. CDR3 length: 17 residues. V lost 4 bases, J lost 3 bases, and 13 bases stayed unmatched. The CDR3 sequence: CASSLTPPGGGTDTQYF. Written as DNA, the CDR3 is TGCGCCAGCAGCCTAACCCCTCCGGGGGGAGGGACAGATACGCAGTATTTT.

This chain connects TRBV27 to TRBJ2-7; maybe TRBD1 (6 bases). V was trimmed by 4 bases and J by 0 bases, leaving 19 bases between them. This CDR3 is built from 17 residues. Germline CDR1 is MNHEY and CDR2 is SMNVEV (reference sequence). The CDR3 DNA follows: TGTGCCAGCAGTTACTCAGGGGACCAAGTTTACTCCTACGAGCAGTACTTC. Its translation is CASSYSGDQVYSYEQYF.

This chain joins TRBV4-1 and TRBJ1-1; D not certain. CDR3 length: 13 amino acids. V was pared by 3 bases and J by 3 bases, with 8 bases between. Germline CDR1 and CDR2: MGHRA and YSYEKL. The CDR3 sequence: CASSHSGDTEAFF. As DNA, the CDR3 is TGCGCCAGCAGCCACTCAGGTGACACTGAAGCTTTCTTT.

The chain employs TRBV6-6 and TRBJ2-1, with D hard to call. The CDR3 spans 15 residues. Germline V gene lookup returns CDR1 MNHNY and CDR2 SVGAGI (reference sequence). The ends were cut back, 5 bases at V and 8 bases at J, with 19 bases in the middle. The CDR3 sequence: CASSPPPNGIDEQFF. The CDR3 region has the DNA TGTGCCAGCAGTCCGCCCCCAAATGGCATCGATGAGCAGTTCTTC.

The gene calls are TRBV9 and TRBJ1-5; no clear D gene. V was trimmed by 0 bases and J by 2 bases, leaving 15 bases between them. In germline, CDR1 is SGDLS, CDR2 YYNGEE. The CDR3 is 17 amino acids. CDR3 DNA sequence: TGTGCCAGCAGCGTAGGTGTGAGCCCCTATGGCAATCAGCCCCAGCATTTT. It translates to CASSVGVSPYGNQPQHF.

This clone was detected only once. The CDR3 loop reads CASSTNPGQGTYEQYF. For the CDR3, the DNA is TGTGCCAGTAGCACCAATCCGGGACAGGGCACCTACGAGCAGTACTTC. The chain joins TRBV19 to TRBJ2-7; 9 nucleotides align to TRBD1. Looked up from germline, CDR1 is LNHDA and CDR2 is SQIVND (reference sequence). The V gene end was trimmed by 6 bases and the J gene end by 2 bases; junction bases not matched to a gene: 11. This CDR3 has 16 amino acids.

The rearrangement joins TRBV7-9 to TRBJ2-2, with D unclear. The CDR3 contains 13 residues. The germline CDR1 and CDR2 sequences are SEHNR and FQNEAQ (reference sequence). V was cut by 6 bases and J by 4 bases, with 9 bases left in between. CDR3 amino acids: CASRLSPTGELFF. The CDR3 DNA is TGTGCCAGCAGACTTAGCCCCACCGGGGAGCTGTTTTTT.

This chain connects TRBV7-9 to TRBJ2-1, with 9 bases that match TRBD1. The germline CDR1 and CDR2 sequences are SEHNR and FQNEAQ (reference sequence). V dropped 5 bases and J dropped 8; count of bases not matched to a gene: 10. The CDR3 covers 15 residues. This chain's CDR3 is CASSDTGGRGHEQFF. The CDR3 DNA is TGTGCCAGCAGCGACACAGGGGGCAGGGGGCATGAGCAGTTCTTC.

This chain uses TRBV9 with TRBJ1-1, with 8 bases identical to TRBD1. Per the germline V gene, CDR1 is SGDLS and CDR2 is YYNGEE. The CDR3 is made up of 15 amino acids. Trimming took 4 bases from V and 3 from J; bases not matched to a gene: 8. CDR3 sequence (DNA): TGTGCCAGCAGCCCGAGGACAGGGCTCGACACTGAAGCTTTCTTT. Amino acid sequence: CASSPRTGLDTEAFF.

The rearrangement uses TRBV19 and TRBJ2-5; 9 nucleotides agree with TRBD1. CDR1 is LNHDA and CDR2 is SQIVND in the germline V gene (reference sequence). The CDR3 has 14 amino acids. The V segment lost 8 bases and the J segment 2 bases; nucleotides outside the gene matches: 6. The DNA for the CDR3 is TGTGCCAGTCCAGGACAGGGGAGGCAAGAGACCCAGTACTTC. Translation: CASPGQGRQETQYF.